This TCR beta chain was recovered during a study of early T cells in non-severe SARS-CoV-2 infection. About the study: Investigators sequenced bulk RNA drawn from unsorted whole blood, and chains remained unpaired. Notes on the study in general: Clonotype matching in VDJdb favored anti-spike CD8 responses and did not capture private and CD4 specificities.

The CDR3 is 13 residues long. Trimming took 7 bases from V and 8 from J, leaving 16 bases between them. Germline loops: CDR1 SGHRS, CDR2 YFSETQ. In this sample, this clonotype turned up a few times. The target antigen is unknown. Researchers attached unique molecular identifiers to individual cDNA molecules. TCRdb ran MiXCR on the 5' RACE reads and lists one entry per CDR3 protein. The sample contains approximately 69,000 distinct CDR3 sequences, 9.5% to 15% of which appear only once. This specimen was whole blood, taken at baseline. The chain uses TRBV5-1 and TRBJ2-1, with D possibly TRBD1 on 5 matching bases. The clonotype was recovered from an adult who was a healthcare worker with PCR-confirmed SARS-CoV-2 infection or an uninfected control (not recorded which). CDR3 coding DNA: TGCGCCAGCTCACACCAGGGCCGGGATGAGCAGTTCTTC. Encoded protein: CASSHQGRDEQFF.